This entry lists 29 T cell receptor beta chains sequenced from one sample in a study of T cells in Graves' hyperthyroidism and ophthalmopathy. Researchers took RNA transcripts and amplified the TCR beta CDR3 regions from them. RT-PCR in the first round (using the HTBI primer set) targeted the TCR CDR3. TCRdb reanalysed the multiplex PCR reads using MiXCR and keeps one entry per CDR3 protein. In the table there are 650,000 to 800,000 distinct CDR3 sequences, just under 45% of which are singletons. The specimen was peripheral blood or thyroid tissue (not recorded which). Receptors were obtained from an adult man with Graves' disease, either hyperthyroidism or ophthalmopathy (not recorded which).

CDR3 bases: TGCGCCAGCAGCCGCGGCTCGGGACTAGCGGGGGGGAGTCCCTCCTACGAGCAGTACTTC. It codes for CASSRGSGLAGGSPSYEQYF. The chain links TRBV5-1 to TRBJ2-7; 16 bases align to TRBD2. Germline CDR1 and CDR2: SGHRS and YFSETQ. V was pared by 4 bases and J by 0 bases, with 13 bases of the junction left unmatched. CDR3 size: 20 residues. Variable domain in full (rest from reference TRBV5-1 and TRBJ2-7): KAGVTQTPRYLIKTRGQQVTLSCSPISGHRSVSWYQQTPGQGLQFLFEYFSETQRNKGNFPGRFSGRQFSNSRSEMNVSTLELGDSALYLCASSRGSGLAGGSPSYEQYFGPGTRLTVT.

V and J are TRBV24-1 and TRBJ2-5, with TRBD1 identical over 7 bases. The CDR3 runs 15 residues. Germline V gives CDR1 KGHDR, CDR2 SFDVKD. Trimming at V came to 7 bases and at J to 1 base, leaving 8 bases not matched to a gene. The CDR3 nucleotides read TGTGCCACCAGCCTTAGGACAGGATTCCAAGAGACCCAGTACTTC. Encoded protein: CATSLRTGFQETQYF.

V usage is TRBV7-9 and J usage is TRBJ2-2, with TRBD1 matching over 9 bases. Trimming cost V 9 bases and J 0 bases; bases outside gene matches: 5. Germline loops: CDR1 SEHNR, CDR2 FQNEAQ (reference sequence). The CDR3 runs to 15 residues. This CDR3 is CARGQGPANTGELFF. CDR3 bases: TGTGCCAGAGGACAGGGGCCCGCGAACACCGGGGAGCTGTTTTTT. Full variable domain (missing parts from reference TRBV7-9 and TRBJ2-2): DTGVSQNPRHKITKRGQNVTFRCDPISEHNRLYWYRQTLGQGPEFLTYFQNEAQLEKSRLLSDRFSAERPKGSFSTLEIQRTEQGDSAMYLCARGQGPANTGELFFGEGSRLTVL.

This clonotype has a handful of counts. J is TRBJ1-6 and V is TRBV7-2; D may be TRBD1 (6 bases). Germline V gives CDR1 SGHTA, CDR2 FQGNSA. The CDR3 has 16 amino acids. The ends were cut back, 3 bases at V and 6 bases at J, with 15 bases in the middle. Here the CDR3 DNA reads TGTGCCAGCAGCTTCATGGGGGGCTTGCGTAATTCACCCCTCCACTTT. Protein: CASSFMGGLRNSPLHF.

This clonotype was seen a handful of times. In DNA, the CDR3 is TGTGCCAGCAGTTTAGGGCTACTCCGACACTATGGCTACACCTTC. Encoded protein: CASSLGLLRHYGYTF. V usage is TRBV9 and J usage is TRBJ1-2; D not resolved. The CDR3 runs to 15 residues. The V end lost 5 bases, the J end lost 3 bases, and 17 bases lay between the germline ends. CDR1 and CDR2 from the germline V gene are SGDLS and YYNGEE.

This clonotype was detected many times. The chain carries TRBV10-3 and TRBJ1-4, with a weak D call TRBD1 (6 bases). Per germline, CDR1 ENHRY and CDR2 SYGVKD. The length of the CDR3 is 15 residues. With 4 bases removed from V and 0 bases from J, the gap between germline ends came to 9 bases. CDR3 amino acids: CAISGTDSTNEKLFF. CDR3 coding DNA: TGTGCCATCAGTGGGACAGACTCAACTAATGAAAAACTGTTTTTT.

This clonotype was seen more than once but under ten times. This chain connects TRBV9 to TRBJ1-2; tentative D call: TRBD1 (5 bases). The CDR3 spans 16 residues. CDR1 and CDR2 from the germline V gene are SGDLS and YYNGEE. Deletions cut 4 bases from V and 6 bases from J, with 22 bases between. CDR3 amino acids: CASSLSRDAWRDGYTF. The CDR3 nucleotides are TGTGCCAGCAGCTTAAGCCGGGACGCCTGGAGGGATGGCTACACCTTC.

The chain joins TRBV24-1 to TRBJ1-5, with 10 bases matching TRBD1. V gave up 3 bases and J gave up 6 bases; unmatched junction bases: 7. CDR1 is KGHDR and CDR2 is SFDVKD in the germline V gene. The CDR3 totals 16 residues. CDR3 sequence: CATSDPGTGEAQPQHF. CDR3 DNA sequence: TGTGCCACCAGTGATCCAGGGACAGGGGAAGCTCAGCCCCAGCATTTT.

Regarding this clonotype: A much larger clone differs by one base, so this may be a read error. This rearrangement joins TRBV7-9 to TRBJ2-5; D not certain. The CDR3 length is 14 residues. Trimming removed 6 bases at V and 2 bases at J, with 13 bases between. Germline CDR1 SEHNR, CDR2 FQNEAQ (reference sequence). Here the CDR3 DNA reads TGTGCCAGCAGTGAAATAGGACCGCAAGAGACCCAGTACTTC. It encodes CASSEIGPQETQYF.

The chain couples TRBV29-1 to TRBJ1-1, with D unclear. The CDR3 is made up of 14 amino acids. V lost 8 bases and J lost 0, with 16 bases in between. Germline CDR1 is SQVTM and CDR2 is ANQGSEA. The CDR3 DNA is TGCAGCTTGGGTAGAGGGTTCCTGAACACTGAAGCTTTCTTT. This gives the protein CSLGRGFLNTEAFF.

This sequence joins TRBV10-3 and TRBJ1-2; D gene uncertain. The CDR3 length is 13 residues. Germline V gene lookup returns CDR1 ENHRY and CDR2 SYGVKD. V lost 2 bases and J lost 4, with 8 bases in between. The CDR3, as DNA: TGTGCCATCAGTGAGGAGGGAGTCTATGGCTACACCTTC. This translates into CAISEEGVYGYTF.

This clonotype came up a few times. This chain joins TRBV7-2 and TRBJ2-7; 11 bases fit TRBD2. The CDR3 has 16 amino acids. The trim removed 6 bases at V and 1 base at J, leaving 8 bases unmatched. The germline V gene has CDR1 SGHTA and CDR2 FQGNSA. The CDR3 spells CASSDLTSGESYEQYF. Written as DNA, the CDR3 is TGTGCCAGCAGTGACTTGACTAGCGGGGAATCCTACGAGCAGTACTTC.

To note about this clonotype: This may stem from a read error, because a much larger clone lies one nucleotide away. J is TRBJ2-5 and V is TRBV7-9; 7 nucleotides agree with TRBD1. Germline trimming cut 1 base from V and 5 bases from J; bases unmatched to any gene: 7. The CDR3 runs 15 residues. Germline values: CDR1 SEHNR, CDR2 FQNEAQ (reference sequence). CDR3 amino acids: CASSLGDSPRETQYF. The DNA of the CDR3 is TGTGCCAGCAGCTTAGGGGACAGTCCGCGGGAGACCCAGTACTTC.

In the case of this clonotype: An end of the junction differs from the germline gene, which may be a read error. The chain combines TRBV7-2 with TRBJ1-2, with 8 bases lining up with TRBD1. CDR3 length equals 15 residues. Germline V gene lookup returns CDR1 SGHTA and CDR2 FQGNSA. The CDR3 DNA sequence: TGCGCCAGCAGCCAAACCGGGACAGGAGTCTATGGCTACACCTTC. Residues: CASSQTGTGVYGYTF.

The genes are TRBV20-1 and TRBJ2-7; D is unresolved. Germline V CDR1 and CDR2: DFQATT, SNEGSKA (reference sequence). The V and J ends lost 6 bases and 2 bases respectively, with 14 bases between them. This CDR3 has 13 residues. DNA for the CDR3: TGCAGTGCCATCCAACTACAAACCTACGAGCAGTACTTC. Amino acid sequence: CSAIQLQTYEQYF.

This chain connects TRBV5-1 to TRBJ2-2; D is ambiguous. Looked up from germline, CDR1 is SGHRS and CDR2 is YFSETQ. This CDR3 spans 14 amino acids. V was shortened by 3 bases and J by 1 base, with 7 bases between the two germline ends. CDR3 nucleotide sequence: TGCGCCAGCAGCTCGGTCAAGAACACCGGGGAGCTGTTTTTT. It specifies CASSSVKNTGELFF.

The V gene is TRBV7-8, the J gene TRBJ2-2, with D possibly being TRBD2 (5 bases). The V gene lost 5 bases and the J gene lost 6 bases, with 19 bases spanning the gap. Germline V lookup: CDR1 SGHVS, CDR2 FQNEAQ. The CDR3 spans 16 residues. CDR3 sequence: CASSEGSALAPGELFF. DNA of the CDR3: TGTGCCAGCAGCGAGGGTAGCGCGTTGGCCCCCGGGGAGCTGTTTTTT.

With respect to this clonotype: Compared with germline, one end of the junction differs, possibly owing to a read error. J is TRBJ1-1 and V is TRBV7-9; D not resolved. Per the germline V gene, CDR1 is SEHNR and CDR2 is FQNEAQ (reference sequence). This CDR3 is built from 12 residues. CDR3 nucleotide sequence: TGTGCCACCAGCCACGGGAACACTGAAGCTTTCTTT. Translated: CATSHGNTEAFF. Full variable domain (rest looked up from reference TRBV7-9 and TRBJ1-1): DTGVSQNPRHKITKRGQNVTFRCDPISEHNRLYWYRQTLGQGPEFLTYFQNEAQLEKSRLLSDRFSAERPKGSFSTLEIQRTEQGDSAMYLCATSHGNTEAFFGQGTRLTVV.

The V call is TRBV10-3, the J call TRBJ1-4; unclear D gene. The CDR3 runs to 15 residues. The ends were cut back, 10 bases at V and 5 bases at J, with 20 bases in the middle. Germline V gives CDR1 ENHRY, CDR2 SYGVKD. The CDR3 sequence: CATRLDGSSNEKLFF. The CDR3 DNA sequence: TGTGCCACCCGGCTAGATGGGTCATCGAATGAAAAACTGTTTTTT.

This chain links TRBV5-1 with TRBJ1-2; perhaps TRBD1 as D (6 bases). Trimming shortened V by 4 bases and J by 4 bases, and 14 bases separated the two germline ends. This CDR3 is built from 14 residues. CDR1 and CDR2 (germline): SGHRS, YFSETQ. As DNA, the CDR3 is TGCGCCAGCAGCGCGTCCGGGACAACCTATGGCTACACCTTC. Protein product: CASSASGTTYGYTF.

This clonotype was seen a handful of times. The chain links TRBV2 to TRBJ2-7, with D unclear. The germline CDR1 and CDR2 sequences are SNHLY and FYNNEI. The CDR3 spans 13 residues. Trimming pared 5 bases from V and 2 bases from J, leaving 10 bases between. The CDR3 sequence: CASSYATAYEQYF. The CDR3 DNA follows: TGTGCCAGCAGTTACGCCACGGCCTACGAGCAGTACTTC.

This clonotype was picked up a small number of times. The CDR3 DNA is TGTGCCAGCAGTTACCTGGGTAACTATGGCTACACCTTC. Translated: CASSYLGNYGYTF. J is TRBJ1-2 and V is TRBV6-5, with D uncertain. Germline V gene sequence: CDR1 MNHEY, CDR2 SVGAGI. The CDR3 is made up of 13 amino acids. The V end was cut by 2 bases, the J end by 1 base, with 5 bases between.

As concerns this clonotype: At one boundary the junction diverges from the germline segment, which might be a read error. The genes are TRBV7-6 and TRBJ2-5, with 8 bases identical to TRBD2. The CDR3 contains 15 residues. Germline lookup yields CDR1 SGHVS and CDR2 FNYEAQ. The CDR3 coding sequence is TGCGCCAGCAGCTTCCGGGAGGGCTCTCAAGAGACCCAGTACTTC. The encoded protein is CASSFREGSQETQYF.

V is TRBV2 and J is TRBJ2-7, with a tentative D call TRBD2 (6 bases). The V end lost 5 bases, the J end lost 2 bases, and 13 bases lay between the germline ends. The CDR3 covers 14 residues. Germline-derived CDR1 and CDR2 are SNHLY and FYNNEI. CDR3 sequence: CASSLSPGAYEQYF. CDR3 in DNA: TGTGCCAGCAGTTTGTCCCCGGGAGCCTACGAGCAGTACTTC.

The V and J genes are TRBV20-1 and TRBJ2-7; weak D call: TRBD2 (5 bases). The germline V gene has CDR1 DFQATT and CDR2 SNEGSKA (reference sequence). The CDR3 sequence is 14 residues long. Trimming shortened V by 3 bases and J by 7 bases, and 19 bases separated the two germline ends. The CDR3 region is CSASILRVRDEQYF. In nucleotides, the CDR3 is TGCAGTGCTAGTATTCTGAGGGTTAGAGATGAGCAGTACTTC.

This clonotype showed up just a few times. The V and J genes are TRBV12-3 or TRBV12-4 and TRBJ1-3; no clear D. Trimming cost V 10 bases and J 0 bases, with 16 bases left between them. CDR3 length: 15 residues. For the CDR3, the DNA is TGTGCCACCCTACGAGGGCACCTCTCTGGAAACACCATATATTTT. Its translation: CATLRGHLSGNTIYF.

The gene calls are TRBV5-1 and TRBJ1-1, with D tentatively TRBD1 (5 bases). Germline CDR1 is SGHRS and CDR2 is YFSETQ. V lost 0 bases, J lost 6 bases, and 12 bases lay in between. This CDR3 spans 14 amino acids. The CDR3 nucleotides read TGCGCCAGCAGCTTGGTAGGGGTGAGGTCTGAAGCTTTCTTT. Amino acids: CASSLVGVRSEAFF.

The chain has TRBV7-6 and TRBJ1-6; 9 bases are a match to TRBD1. The CDR3 runs 17 residues. The ends lost 5 bases at V and 8 bases at J; junction bases unmatched: 13. CDR1 and CDR2 from the germline V gene are SGHVS and FNYEAQ. For the CDR3, the DNA is TGTGCCAGCAGCACCCGACCGGGACAGGGATCATATTCACCCCTCCACTTT. Amino acids: CASSTRPGQGSYSPLHF.

The chain combines TRBV7-2 with TRBJ1-5, with a tentative D call TRBD1 (5 bases). The germline V gene has CDR1 SGHTA and CDR2 FQGNSA. The CDR3 is made up of 15 amino acids. Trimming took 5 bases from V and 7 from J, leaving 18 bases between them. The CDR3 nucleotides read TGTGCCAGCAGCCCTCTGAGGGGAGGCGAGCAGCCCCAGCATTTT. This gives the protein CASSPLRGGEQPQHF.